The 14 T cell receptor beta chains given below trace back to one sample, sequenced in a study of T cells in narcolepsy. This table comes from immunoSEQ multiplex PCR, and its TCRdb copy is limited to in-frame clones, with some not included. The profile shows approximately 32,000 clones, about nine tenths of them singletons. Sequencing was performed on CD45RA- memory CD4+ T cells from PBMCs. The receptors originated from a human donor with narcolepsy.

The rearrangement joins TRBV27 to TRBJ2-1; a weak D match, TRBD2 (7 bases). Looked up from germline, CDR1 is MNHEY and CDR2 is SMNVEV (reference sequence). The CDR3 has 16 residues. V lost 5 bases to trimming and J lost 7 bases, with 21 bases between them. Here the CDR3 reads CASSTRGGTLRNEQFF. The CDR3 DNA reads as TGTGCCAGCAGTACCAGGGGAGGGACTCTAAGAAATGAGCAGTTCTTC.

The CDR3 loop is CASSPSMADAYEQYF. CDR3 DNA sequence: TGTGCCAGCTCACCATCTATGGCGGATGCCTACGAGCAGTACTTC. The chain employs TRBV18 and TRBJ2-5; no reliable D call. The end of the DNA fits TRBJ2-7 better, so the J call may be wrong. CDR1 and CDR2 from the germline V gene are KGHSH and LQKENI. The CDR3 runs to 15 residues.

The chain carries TRBV28 and TRBJ2-7; TRBD1 agrees at 7 bases. Germline lookup yields CDR1 MDHEN and CDR2 SYDVKM. V shed 6 bases and J 0 bases; nucleotides not matched to a gene: 2. CDR3 length: 13 amino acids. CDR3 loop: CASSRDSSYEQYF. Here the CDR3 DNA reads TGTGCCAGCAGCCGGGACAGCTCCTACGAGCAGTACTTC. Complete variable domain (other parts from reference TRBV28 and TRBJ2-7): DVKVTQSSRYLVKRTGEKVFLECVQDMDHENMFWYRQDPGLGLRLIYFSYDVKMKEKGDIPEGYSVSREKKERFSLILESASTNQTSMYLCASSRDSSYEQYFGPGTRLTVT.

The CDR3 sequence is CASSRQTTSTDTQYF. CDR3 nucleotide sequence: TGTGCCAGCAGTCGACAGACCACTAGCACAGATACGCAGTATTTT. V is TRBV6-5 and J is TRBJ2-3; D is perhaps TRBD1 (5 bases). V dropped 5 bases and J dropped 0 bases, with 12 bases sitting between them. The CDR3 totals 15 residues. Germline loops: CDR1 MNHEY, CDR2 SVGAGI.

The J gene is TRBJ2-2, the V gene TRBV10-3; D possibly corresponds to TRBD1 (6 bases). This CDR3 spans 14 amino acids. With 2 bases removed from V and 12 bases from J, the gap between germline ends came to 16 bases. CDR1 is ENHRY, CDR2 SYGVKD, per germline. This CDR3 reads CAISETFEQGQLFF. CDR3 bases: TGTGCCATCAGTGAGACCTTTGAACAGGGACAGCTGTTTTTT.

This chain links TRBV5-6 with TRBJ2-7; D unresolved. V was clipped by 0 bases and J by 1 base, with 11 bases between them. The CDR3 is made up of 15 amino acids. The germline V gene has CDR1 SGHDT and CDR2 YYEEEE. The CDR3 reads CASSLVGPPSYEQYF. The CDR3 nucleotides read TGTGCCAGCAGCTTGGTAGGGCCACCGTCCTACGAGCAGTACTTC.

The V call is TRBV30, the J call TRBJ2-1; 9 bases align to TRBD2. V was clipped by 1 base and J by 9 bases; unmatched bases: 4. Looked up from germline, CDR1 is GTSNPN and CDR2 is SVGIG (reference sequence). The CDR3 length is 13 residues. In DNA, the CDR3 is TGTGCCTGGAGTGGGACTAGCGCGTTTGAGCAGTTCTTC. Encoded protein: CAWSGTSAFEQFF.

The gene calls are TRBV7-9 and TRBJ1-1; 10 nucleotides match TRBD1. The CDR3 spans 14 residues. Germline-derived CDR1 and CDR2 are SEHNR and FQNEAQ (reference sequence). V gave up 5 bases and J gave up 7 bases; unmatched junction bases: 7. The CDR3 is CASSPDRGLVEAFF. The CDR3 nucleotides are TGTGCCAGCAGCCCGGACAGGGGGTTGGTTGAAGCTTTCTTT.

V and J are TRBV7-2 and TRBJ2-3, with 10 positions matching TRBD2. J was trimmed by 10 bases and V by 1 base; bases with no gene match: 11. This CDR3 has 16 amino acids. Germline V gene data show CDR1 as SGHTA and CDR2 as FQGNSA. The CDR3 DNA reads TGTGCCAGCAGCTTAGATCCAGCGGGAGGGCCGGCGGCGCAGTATTTT. Protein sequence: CASSLDPAGGPAAQYF. The full variable domain, with the rest looked up from reference TRBV7-2 and TRBJ2-3, is GAGVSQSPSNKVTEKGKDVELRCDPISGHTALYWYRQSLGQGLEFLIYFQGNSAPDKSGLPSDRFSAERTGGSVSTLTIQRTQQEDSAVYLCASSLDPAGGPAAQYFGPGTRLTVL.

The chain carries TRBV18 and TRBJ2-2; possible D gene TRBD1, 6 bases. Germline-derived CDR1 and CDR2 are KGHSH and LQKENI. V lost 6 bases, J lost 6 bases, and 20 bases lay in between. The CDR3 consists of 16 residues. The CDR3 nucleotides are TGTGCCAGCTCCCCGGTACGGGACACACGAGCCGGGGAGCTGTTTTTT. This sequence encodes CASSPVRDTRAGELFF. The whole variable domain, filled in from reference TRBV18 and TRBJ2-2, reads NAGVMQNPRHLVRRRGQEARLRCSPMKGHSHVYWYRQLPEEGLKFMVYLQKENIIDESGMPKERFSAEFPKEGPSILRIQQVVRGDSAAYFCASSPVRDTRAGELFFGEGSRLTVL.

This clone was seen once. The chain recombines TRBV4-3 with TRBJ2-1; TRBD1 matches at 10 bases. The V and J ends lost 3 bases and 10 bases, in that order; junction bases with no gene match: 6. The germline CDR1 and CDR2 sequences are LGHNA and YSLEER. The CDR3 has 14 amino acids. The CDR3 spells CASSHRQGAVEQFF. The CDR3 nucleotides are TGCGCCAGCAGCCACCGACAGGGGGCAGTGGAGCAGTTCTTC.

This clone is classed as medium-sized. This sequence joins TRBV28 and TRBJ2-7; tentative D call: TRBD1 (7 bases). This CDR3 has 17 amino acids. The V end was cut by 5 bases, the J end by 5 bases, with 25 bases between. Germline V CDR1 and CDR2: MDHEN, SYDVKM. CDR3 sequence reads: CASSTQGGIRTVHEQYF. DNA for the CDR3: TGTGCCAGCAGTACCCAGGGGGGTATCAGGACTGTCCACGAGCAGTACTTC.

The rearrangement uses TRBV6-1 and TRBJ2-7, with 9 bases matching TRBD1. This CDR3 is 13 amino acids long. Germline-derived CDR1 and CDR2 are MNHNS and SASEGT. V gave up 6 bases and J gave up 1 base; unmatched junction bases: 1. In DNA form, the CDR3 reads TGTGCCAGCAGCGGGACAGGGTCCTACGAGCAGTACTTC. Protein sequence: CASSGTGSYEQYF.

This sequence joins TRBV9 and TRBJ2-1; TRBD2 agrees at 12 bases. This CDR3 contains 17 residues. The V and J ends lost 3 bases and 8 bases, in that order; junction bases with no gene match: 12. CDR1 is SGDLS, CDR2 YYNGEE, per germline. The CDR3 coding sequence is TGTGCCAGCAGCGCAGGACGGGGGACTAGCGGGTCCGATGAGCAGTTCTTC. Amino acid sequence: CASSAGRGTSGSDEQFF.